There are many counts of the clone carrying this T cell receptor (beta chain). Its target is not known. A single base separates this from a much larger clone, so it may be a read error. The patients, who ranged from 18 to 65 in age, presented with newly diagnosed hyperthyroidism lasting under 2 months. The CDR3 regions of TCR beta were amplified from RNA transcripts. During a first-round RT-PCR of the TCR CDR3, the HTBI primer set was used. TCRdb re-derived calls from the multiplex PCR reads in MiXCR, one entry per CDR3 protein. This sample has under 300,000 distinct CDR3 sequences, with roughly 14% found just once. The data are from a study of T cells in Graves' hyperthyroidism and ophthalmopathy. CDR3 length: 14 residues. CDR1 is MNHNS, CDR2 SASEGT, per germline. After removal of 2 bases from V and 4 bases from J, the junction contained 0 bases not matched to a gene. Overall study findings and caveats: A model using 13 V-J features told ophthalmopathy apart from stable hyperthyroidism. Model-based prediction identified ophthalmopathy a median 6.5 months prior to its onset.

This sequence was found in a woman in her thirties or forties with Graves' hyperthyroidism that later progressed to Graves' ophthalmopathy. Sequencing used blood. The chain joins TRBV6-1 to TRBJ2-5; 11 bases are a match to TRBD2. The CDR3 sequence: CASSETSGRETQYF. CDR3 nucleotides: TGTGCCAGCAGTGAAACTAGCGGGAGAGAGACCCAGTACTTC.